The rows below give T cell receptor beta chains drawn from one sample of a study of CD4 T cells in relation to SARS-CoV-2 and coronaviruses. Assay: immunoSEQ multiplex PCR; the TCRdb copy retains only in-frame clones and omits some. There are around 25,000 clones in the sample; more than 65% occur only once, and over 25% lies in the top ten. These receptors have no identified antigens. The sample consisted of CD4+ T cells from PBMCs, cultured in vitro. The source of these receptors is a human donor in good health. Each CDR3 is given with its conserved first and last residue. Each record gives: clone size, J gene, V gene, D gene, CDR3 protein, CDR3 DNA. A D gene is named only where the DNA matches it firmly. Only some rows state a clone size, as once, few, many or a class for expanded clones.

clone size: NA; J gene: TRBJ2-5; V gene: TRBV5-4; D gene: NA; CDR3 protein: CASSLLPQETQYF; CDR3 DNA: TGTGCCAGCAGCTTGCTACCGCAAGAGACCCAGTACTTC
clone size: once; J gene: TRBJ1-2; V gene: TRBV18; D gene: NA; CDR3 protein: CASSPRDGDNYGYTF; CDR3 DNA: TGTGCCAGCTCACCCCGGGACGGAGATAACTATGGCTACACCTTC
clone size: once; J gene: TRBJ2-7; V gene: TRBV2; D gene: NA; CDR3 protein: CASSDDYEQYF; CDR3 DNA: TGTGCCAGCAGTGACGACTACGAGCAGTACTTC
clone size: NA; J gene: TRBJ2-5; V gene: TRBV28; D gene: TRBD2; CDR3 protein: CASSPGTTRETQYF; CDR3 DNA: TGTGCCAGCAGTCCCGGGACTACGCGAGAGACCCAGTACTTC
clone size: NA; J gene: TRBJ2-5; V gene: TRBV30; D gene: NA; CDR3 protein: CAWSVPPRETQYF; CDR3 DNA: TGTGCCTGGAGTGTACCCCCCCGGGAGACCCAGTACTTC
clone size: few; J gene: TRBJ1-2; V gene: TRBV6-5; D gene: TRBD1; CDR3 protein: CASSPDRAGGYTF; CDR3 DNA: TGTGCCAGCAGCCCCGACAGGGCCGGGGGCTACACCTTC
clone size: few; J gene: TRBJ2-2; V gene: TRBV5-1; D gene: NA; CDR3 protein: CASSTGGNTGELFF; CDR3 DNA: TGCGCCAGCAGCACGGGTGGGAACACCGGGGAGCTGTTTTTT
clone size: NA; J gene: TRBJ2-5; V gene: TRBV5-1; D gene: TRBD2; CDR3 protein: CASSLRASGSNQETQYF; CDR3 DNA: TGCGCCAGCAGCTTGAGGGCTAGCGGGAGTAACCAAGAGACCCAGTACTTC
clone size: NA; J gene: TRBJ1-2; V gene: TRBV30; D gene: NA; CDR3 protein: CAWVRQDVGNYGYTF; CDR3 DNA: TGTGCCTGGGTTCGACAGGATGTGGGGAACTATGGCTACACCTTC
clone size: NA; J gene: TRBJ2-2; V gene: TRBV24-1; D gene: TRBD2; CDR3 protein: CASGGTDTGELFF; CDR3 DNA: TGTGCCTCCGGGGGGACGGACACCGGGGAGCTGTTTTTT
clone size: few; J gene: TRBJ2-3; V gene: TRBV25-1; D gene: NA; CDR3 protein: CASSLAGAGGTDTQYF; CDR3 DNA: TGTGCCAGCAGTCTTGCAGGGGCCGGGGGCACAGATACGCAGTATTTT
clone size: NA; J gene: TRBJ2-6; V gene: TRBV19; D gene: NA; CDR3 protein: CASSIRIRHGVEEEFYSGANVLTF; CDR3 DNA: TGTGCCAGTAGTATTCGAATAAGACATGGGGTGGAGGAAGAGTTCTACTCTGGGGCCAACGTCCTGACTTTC
clone size: NA; J gene: TRBJ2-2; V gene: TRBV7-9; D gene: TRBD2; CDR3 protein: CASSLFYGGRGDAGELFF; CDR3 DNA: TGTGCCAGCAGCTTATTCTATGGCGGGAGAGGGGATGCCGGGGAGCTGTTTTTT
clone size: once; J gene: TRBJ2-1; V gene: TRBV5-4; D gene: TRBD2; CDR3 protein: CASSPTSGDNEQFF; CDR3 DNA: TGTGCCAGCAGTCCGACTAGCGGGGATAATGAGCAGTTCTTC
clone size: NA; J gene: TRBJ2-5; V gene: TRBV25-1; D gene: NA; CDR3 protein: CASSARGTQYF; CDR3 DNA: TGTGCCAGCAGCGCCCGGGGGACCCAGTACTTC
clone size: NA; J gene: TRBJ2-7; V gene: TRBV19; D gene: NA; CDR3 protein: CASARGQSPYEQYF; CDR3 DNA: TGTGCCAGTGCAAGAGGACAGTCACCCTACGAGCAGTACTTC
clone size: NA; J gene: TRBJ2-1; V gene: TRBV20-1; D gene: NA; CDR3 protein: CSARNNEQFF; CDR3 DNA: TGCAGTGCAAGAAACAATGAGCAGTTCTTC
clone size: few; J gene: TRBJ1-3; V gene: TRBV3-1/TRBV3-2; D gene: NA; CDR3 protein: CASSQQGGNTIYF; CDR3 DNA: TGTGCCAGCAGCCAACAGGGGGGAAACACCATATATTTT
clone size: NA; J gene: TRBJ1-1; V gene: TRBV5-1; D gene: NA; CDR3 protein: CASSLAPGGTFNTEAFF; CDR3 DNA: TGCGCCAGCAGCTTGGCCCCCGGAGGGACATTTAACACTGAAGCTTTCTTT
clone size: NA; J gene: TRBJ2-3; V gene: TRBV19; D gene: TRBD1; CDR3 protein: CASTRVGTGYTDTQYF; CDR3 DNA: TGTGCCAGTACAAGAGTCGGGACAGGGTACACAGATACGCAGTATTTT
clone size: NA; J gene: TRBJ1-2; V gene: TRBV24-1; D gene: NA; CDR3 protein: CATSEDSFYGYTF; CDR3 DNA: TGTGCCACCAGTGAAGACAGCTTCTATGGCTACACCTTC
clone size: NA; J gene: TRBJ2-7; V gene: TRBV11-2; D gene: TRBD1; CDR3 protein: CASSTLQGVREQYF; CDR3 DNA: TGTGCCAGCAGCACCTTACAGGGGGTGAGGGAGCAGTACTTC
clone size: NA; J gene: TRBJ2-3; V gene: TRBV7-3; D gene: NA; CDR3 protein: CASSFLSGGGWDTQYF; CDR3 DNA: TGTGCCAGCAGCTTCCTAAGTGGCGGAGGCTGGGATACGCAGTATTTT
clone size: NA; J gene: TRBJ2-5; V gene: TRBV30; D gene: TRBD1; CDR3 protein: CAWSMDRVFGETQYF; CDR3 DNA: TGTGCCTGGAGCATGGACAGGGTGTTTGGAGAGACCCAGTACTTC
clone size: NA; J gene: TRBJ1-4; V gene: TRBV7-9; D gene: NA; CDR3 protein: CASRRGRAEKLFF; CDR3 DNA: TGTGCCAGCAGGAGAGGGAGAGCGGAAAAACTGTTTTTT
clone size: NA; J gene: TRBJ1-5; V gene: TRBV6-1; D gene: NA; CDR3 protein: CASSEYGGVGNQPQHF; CDR3 DNA: TGTGCCAGCAGTGAATATGGGGGGGTAGGCAATCAGCCCCAGCATTTT
clone size: NA; J gene: TRBJ2-7; V gene: TRBV12-5; D gene: TRBD2; CDR3 protein: CASGLSSGSYEQYF; CDR3 DNA: TGTGCTAGTGGTTTGTCCAGCGGGAGTTACGAGCAGTACTTC
clone size: NA; J gene: TRBJ2-3; V gene: TRBV19; D gene: TRBD1; CDR3 protein: CASTRQGSTDTQYF; CDR3 DNA: TGTGCCAGTACCCGACAGGGGAGCACAGATACGCAGTATTTT
clone size: NA; J gene: TRBJ1-1; V gene: TRBV19; D gene: NA; CDR3 protein: CASSPLSGRAEAFF; CDR3 DNA: TGTGCCAGTAGCCCCCTATCAGGGCGCGCTGAAGCTTTCTTT
clone size: NA; J gene: TRBJ1-1; V gene: TRBV10-3; D gene: NA; CDR3 protein: CAISYREDEAFF; CDR3 DNA: TGTGCCATCAGTTACAGGGAGGATGAAGCTTTCTTT